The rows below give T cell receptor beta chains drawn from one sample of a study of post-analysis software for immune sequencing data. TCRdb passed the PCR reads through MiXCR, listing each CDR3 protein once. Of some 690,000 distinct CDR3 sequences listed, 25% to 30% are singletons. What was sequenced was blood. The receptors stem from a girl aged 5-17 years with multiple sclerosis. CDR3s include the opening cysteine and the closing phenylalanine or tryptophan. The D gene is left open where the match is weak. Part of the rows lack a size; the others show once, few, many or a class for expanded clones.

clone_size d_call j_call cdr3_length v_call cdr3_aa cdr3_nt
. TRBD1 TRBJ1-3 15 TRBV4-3 CASSTETGDGNTIYF TGCGCCAGCAGCACCGAGACAGGGGACGGAAACACCATATATTTT
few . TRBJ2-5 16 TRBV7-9 CASSLARSGTQETQYF TGTGCCAGCAGCTTAGCGAGATCCGGGACCCAAGAGACCCAGTACTTC
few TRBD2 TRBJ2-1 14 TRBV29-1 CSDVLAGGYNEQFF TGCAGCGATGTACTAGCGGGGGGGTACAATGAGCAGTTCTTC
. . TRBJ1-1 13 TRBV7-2 CASTPMLYTEAFF TGTGCCAGCACCCCAATGTTGTACACTGAAGCTTTCTTT
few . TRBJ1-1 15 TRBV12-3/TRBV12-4 CASSWMIPGGAEAFF TGTGCCAGCAGCTGGATGATACCGGGCGGCGCTGAAGCTTTCTTT
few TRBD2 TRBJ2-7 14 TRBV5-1 CASSRAGGPDEQYF TGCGCCAGCAGCCGAGCGGGAGGGCCTGACGAGCAGTACTTC
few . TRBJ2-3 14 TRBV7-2 CASSPPPFRDTQYF TGTGCCAGCAGCCCCCCCCCGTTTAGGGATACGCAGTATTTT
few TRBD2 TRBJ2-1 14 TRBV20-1 CSADSGRRNNEQFF TGCAGTGCCGATAGCGGGAGGCGAAACAATGAGCAGTTCTTC
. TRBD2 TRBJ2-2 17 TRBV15 CATSSMRLAGVTGELFF TGTGCCACCAGCAGCATGCGACTAGCGGGAGTCACCGGGGAGCTGTTTTTT
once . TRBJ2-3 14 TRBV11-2 CASSLTKVTDTQYF TGTGCCAGCAGCCTAACCAAGGTAACAGATACGCAGTATTTT
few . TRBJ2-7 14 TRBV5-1 CASSGEGSPYEQYF TGCGCCAGCAGCGGCGAGGGGTCGCCCTACGAGCAGTACTTC
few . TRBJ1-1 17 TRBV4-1 CASSPIDLVSMNTEAFF TGCGCCAGCAGCCCCATCGACCTCGTCAGCATGAACACTGAAGCTTTCTTT
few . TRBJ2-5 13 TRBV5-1 CASSRGTQETQYF TGCGCCAGCAGCAGAGGGACCCAAGAGACCCAGTACTTC
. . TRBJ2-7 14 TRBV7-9 CASSLGTYPSEQYF TGTGCCAGCAGCTTAGGTACATATCCGAGCGAGCAGTACTTC
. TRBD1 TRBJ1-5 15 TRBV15 CATSRQGASDQPQHF TGTGCCACCAGCAGACAGGGGGCTTCCGATCAGCCCCAGCATTTT
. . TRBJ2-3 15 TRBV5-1 CASSPKTVGLDTQYF TGCGCCAGCAGCCCGAAAACAGTGGGGTTGGATACGCAGTATTTT
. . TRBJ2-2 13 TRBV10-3 CAISVGRTGELFF TGTGCCATCAGTGTAGGACGGACCGGGGAGCTGTTTTTT
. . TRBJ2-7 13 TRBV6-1 CASTGTPTYEQYF TGTGCCAGCACCGGGACACCCACCTACGAGCAGTACTTC
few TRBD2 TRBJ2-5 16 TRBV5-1 CASSPSRGGGRETQYF TGCGCCAGCAGCCCATCCCGGGGGGGCGGACGAGAGACCCAGTACTTC
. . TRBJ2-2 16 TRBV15 CATSRDVGVGTGELFF TGTGCCACCAGCAGAGATGTCGGCGTGGGCACCGGGGAGCTGTTTTTT
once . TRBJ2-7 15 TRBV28 CASSPSWQADYEQYF TGTGCCAGCAGCCCCTCGTGGCAGGCCGATTACGAGCAGTACTTC
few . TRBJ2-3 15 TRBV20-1 CSARSRVAGTDTQYF TGCAGTGCTAGATCCCGGGTGGCCGGCACAGATACGCAGTATTTT
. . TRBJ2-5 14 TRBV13 CASSPLGGGVTQYF TGTGCCAGCAGCCCCCTAGGGGGGGGTGTTACCCAGTACTTC
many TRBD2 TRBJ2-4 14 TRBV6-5 CATQLGGSPNIQYF TGTGCCACTCAGCTTGGCGGGAGCCCAAACATTCAGTACTTC
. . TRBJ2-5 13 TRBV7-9 CASSLDSSYVQYF TGTGCCAGCAGCTTGGACAGCTCCTACGTGCAGTACTTC
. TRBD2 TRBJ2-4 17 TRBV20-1 CSALAGVSFRVKNIQYF TGCAGTGCTTTAGCGGGAGTGTCCTTTAGAGTCAAAAACATTCAGTACTTC
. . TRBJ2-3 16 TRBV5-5 CASSLLQGGGTDTQYF TGTGCCAGCAGCTTACTACAGGGAGGGGGCACAGATACGCAGTATTTT
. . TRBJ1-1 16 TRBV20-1 CSARKYHTALNTEAFF TGCAGTGCTAGGAAATACCACACAGCTCTGAACACTGAAGCTTTCTTT
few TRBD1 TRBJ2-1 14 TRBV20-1 CSARTPGTGNEQFF TGCAGTGCTCGTACCCCCGGGACAGGGAATGAGCAGTTCTTC
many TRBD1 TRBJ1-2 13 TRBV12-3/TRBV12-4 CASSRGQSYGYTF TGTGCCAGCAGCCGGGGACAGAGCTATGGCTACACCTTC
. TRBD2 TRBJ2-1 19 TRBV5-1 CASSLAGLAGFHSYNEQFF TGCGCCAGCAGCTTGGCGGGACTAGCGGGGTTTCACTCCTACAATGAGCAGTTCTTC
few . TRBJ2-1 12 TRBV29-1 CSVEDQVGEQFF TGCAGCGTTGAAGATCAGGTGGGTGAGCAGTTCTTC
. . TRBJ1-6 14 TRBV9 CASSVDESGWPLHF TGTGCCAGCAGCGTAGATGAGAGTGGATGGCCCCTCCACTTT
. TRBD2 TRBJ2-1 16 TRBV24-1 CATSDPSGTDYNEQFF TGTGCCACCAGTGATCCTAGCGGGACGGACTACAATGAGCAGTTCTTC
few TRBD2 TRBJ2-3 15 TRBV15 CATHDPSGRTDTQYF TGTGCCACCCATGATCCTAGCGGGAGAACAGATACGCAGTATTTT
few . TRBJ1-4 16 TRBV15 CATSPTKILGDEKLFF TGTGCCACCAGTCCTACCAAGATCCTAGGAGATGAAAAACTGTTTTTT
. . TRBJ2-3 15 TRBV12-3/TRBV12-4 CASSLGGSARDTQYF TGTGCCAGCAGTTTAGGGGGGAGCGCTCGGGATACGCAGTATTTT
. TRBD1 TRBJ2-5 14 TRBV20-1 CSTPGQGARETQYF TGCAGTACTCCGGGACAGGGGGCGAGAGAGACCCAGTACTTC
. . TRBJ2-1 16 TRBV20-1 CSAREVLARVVDEQFF TGCAGTGCTAGAGAGGTGCTAGCGAGAGTTGTCGATGAGCAGTTCTTC
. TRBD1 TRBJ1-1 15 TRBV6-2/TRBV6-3 CASSSGQGVNTEAFF TGTGCCAGCAGTTCGGGACAGGGCGTGAACACTGAAGCTTTCTTT
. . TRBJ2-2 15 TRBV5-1 CASSLAGVSTGELFF TGCGCCAGCAGCTTGGCGGGGGTGAGCACCGGGGAGCTGTTTTTT
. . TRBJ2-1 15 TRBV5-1 CASSLAPGDYNEQFF TGCGCCAGCAGCTTGGCTCCGGGAGACTACAATGAGCAGTTCTTC
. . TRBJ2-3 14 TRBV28 CASSFPVSTDTQYF TGTGCCAGCAGTTTCCCGGTTAGCACAGATACGCAGTATTTT
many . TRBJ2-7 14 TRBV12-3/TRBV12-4 CASSLGGSRYEQYF TGTGCCAGCAGTTTAGGAGGGAGTAGATACGAGCAGTACTTC
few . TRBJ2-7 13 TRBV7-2 CASSFASRYEQYF TGTGCCAGCAGCTTTGCCTCTAGGTACGAGCAGTACTTC
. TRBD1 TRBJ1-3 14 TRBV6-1 CASSSDRGGNTIYF TGTGCCAGCAGCTCGGACAGGGGCGGAAACACCATATATTTT
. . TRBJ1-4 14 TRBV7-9 CASSLGEPNEKLFF TGTGCCAGCAGCTTAGGGGAGCCTAATGAAAAACTGTTTTTT
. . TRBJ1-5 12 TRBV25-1 CASRDGGQPQHF TGTGCCAGCAGAGACGGCGGACAGCCCCAGCATTTT
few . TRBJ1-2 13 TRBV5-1 CASSLGDQGGYTF TGCGCCAGCAGCTTGGGAGATCAGGGAGGCTACACCTTC